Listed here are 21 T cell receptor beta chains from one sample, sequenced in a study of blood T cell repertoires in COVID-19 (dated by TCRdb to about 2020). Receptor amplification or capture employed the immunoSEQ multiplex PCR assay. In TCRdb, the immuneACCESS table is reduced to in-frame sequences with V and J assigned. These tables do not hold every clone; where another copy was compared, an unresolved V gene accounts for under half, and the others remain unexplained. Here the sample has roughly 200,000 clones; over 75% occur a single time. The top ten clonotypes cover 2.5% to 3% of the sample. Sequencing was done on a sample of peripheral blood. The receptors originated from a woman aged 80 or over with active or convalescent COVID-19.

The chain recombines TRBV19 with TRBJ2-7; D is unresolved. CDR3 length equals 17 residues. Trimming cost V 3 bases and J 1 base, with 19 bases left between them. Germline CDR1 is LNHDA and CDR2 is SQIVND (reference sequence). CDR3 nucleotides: TGTGCCAGTAGTATTTTTACTATCCCACCGAGATCCTACGAGCAGTACTTC. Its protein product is CASSIFTIPPRSYEQYF.

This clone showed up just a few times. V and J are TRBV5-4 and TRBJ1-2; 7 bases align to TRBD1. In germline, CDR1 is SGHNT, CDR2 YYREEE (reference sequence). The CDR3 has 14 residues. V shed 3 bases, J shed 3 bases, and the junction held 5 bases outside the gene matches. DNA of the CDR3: TGTGCCAGCAGCTCTGGACAGGCATACTATGGCTACACCTTC. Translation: CASSSGQAYYGYTF.

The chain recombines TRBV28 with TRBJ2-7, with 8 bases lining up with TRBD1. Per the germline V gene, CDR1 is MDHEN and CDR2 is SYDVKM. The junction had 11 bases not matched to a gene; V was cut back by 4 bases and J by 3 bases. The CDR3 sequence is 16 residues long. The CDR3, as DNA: TGTGCCAGCAGTTCGACGGGACAGGACATAAGCTACGAGCAGTACTTC. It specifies CASSSTGQDISYEQYF.

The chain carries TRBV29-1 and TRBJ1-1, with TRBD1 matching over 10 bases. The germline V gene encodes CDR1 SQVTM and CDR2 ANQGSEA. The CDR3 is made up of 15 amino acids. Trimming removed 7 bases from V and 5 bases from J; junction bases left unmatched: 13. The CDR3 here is CSAPDRGLAQTEAFF. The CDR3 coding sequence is TGCAGCGCCCCGGACAGGGGGTTGGCCCAGACTGAAGCTTTCTTT.

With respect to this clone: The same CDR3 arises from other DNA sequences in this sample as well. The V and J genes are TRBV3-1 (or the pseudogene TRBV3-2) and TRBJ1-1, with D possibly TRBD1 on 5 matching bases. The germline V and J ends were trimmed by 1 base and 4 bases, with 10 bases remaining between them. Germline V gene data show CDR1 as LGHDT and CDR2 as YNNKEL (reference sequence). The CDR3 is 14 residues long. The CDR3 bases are TGTGCCAGCAGCCAAGCTCAGGGCTCCACTGAAGCTTTCTTT. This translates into CASSQAQGSTEAFF.

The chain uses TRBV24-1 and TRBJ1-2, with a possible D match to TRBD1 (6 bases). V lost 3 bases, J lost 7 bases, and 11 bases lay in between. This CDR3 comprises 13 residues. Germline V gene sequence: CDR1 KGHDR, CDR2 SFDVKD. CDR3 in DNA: TGTGCCACCAGTGATAACAGGGTAGTTGGCTACACCTTC. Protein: CATSDNRVVGYTF.

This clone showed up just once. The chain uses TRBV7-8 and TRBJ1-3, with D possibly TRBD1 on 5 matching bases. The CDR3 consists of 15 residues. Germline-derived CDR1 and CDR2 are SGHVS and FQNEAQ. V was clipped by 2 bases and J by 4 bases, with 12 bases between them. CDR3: CASSLWGGVGNTIYF. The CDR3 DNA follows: TGTGCCAGCAGCTTATGGGGGGGAGTCGGAAACACCATATATTTT.

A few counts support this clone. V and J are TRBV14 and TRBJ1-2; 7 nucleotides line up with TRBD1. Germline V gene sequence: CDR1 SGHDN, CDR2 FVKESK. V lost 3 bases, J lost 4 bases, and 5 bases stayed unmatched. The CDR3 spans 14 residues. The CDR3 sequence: CASSQATGRYGYTF. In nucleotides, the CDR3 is TGTGCCAGCAGCCAGGCGACAGGGCGCTATGGCTACACCTTC.

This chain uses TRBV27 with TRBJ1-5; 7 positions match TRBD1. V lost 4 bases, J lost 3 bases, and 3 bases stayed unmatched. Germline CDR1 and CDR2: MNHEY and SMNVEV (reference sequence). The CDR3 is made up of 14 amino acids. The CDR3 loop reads CASSSRGNNQPQHF. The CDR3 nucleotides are TGTGCCAGCAGTTCCAGGGGGAACAATCAGCCCCAGCATTTT.

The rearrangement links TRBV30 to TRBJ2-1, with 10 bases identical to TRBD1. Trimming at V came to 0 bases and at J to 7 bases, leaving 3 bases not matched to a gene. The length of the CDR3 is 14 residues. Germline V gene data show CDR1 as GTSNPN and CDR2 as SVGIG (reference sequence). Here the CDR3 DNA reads TGTGCCTGGAGTGTAGCGGACAGGGGGAATGAGCAGTTCTTC. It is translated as CAWSVADRGNEQFF.

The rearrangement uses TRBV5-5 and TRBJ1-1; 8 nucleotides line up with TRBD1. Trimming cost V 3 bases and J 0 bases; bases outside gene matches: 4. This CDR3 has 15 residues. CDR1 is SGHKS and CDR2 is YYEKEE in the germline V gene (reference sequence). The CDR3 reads CASSYWTGLNTEAFF. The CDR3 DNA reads TGTGCCAGCAGCTACTGGACAGGGCTGAACACTGAAGCTTTCTTT.

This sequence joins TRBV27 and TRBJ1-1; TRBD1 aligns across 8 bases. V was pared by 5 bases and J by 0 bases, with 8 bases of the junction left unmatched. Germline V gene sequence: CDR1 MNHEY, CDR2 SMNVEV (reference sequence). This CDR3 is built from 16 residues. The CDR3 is CASSPLDRAVNTEAFF. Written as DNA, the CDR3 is TGTGCCAGCAGTCCTCTGGACAGGGCGGTGAACACTGAAGCTTTCTTT.

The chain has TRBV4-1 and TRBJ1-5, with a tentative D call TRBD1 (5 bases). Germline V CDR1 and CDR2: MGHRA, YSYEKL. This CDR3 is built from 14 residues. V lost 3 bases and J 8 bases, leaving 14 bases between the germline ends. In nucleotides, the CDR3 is TGCGCCAGCAGCCATACAGGAAGACAGAAGCCCCAGCATTTT. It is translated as CASSHTGRQKPQHF.

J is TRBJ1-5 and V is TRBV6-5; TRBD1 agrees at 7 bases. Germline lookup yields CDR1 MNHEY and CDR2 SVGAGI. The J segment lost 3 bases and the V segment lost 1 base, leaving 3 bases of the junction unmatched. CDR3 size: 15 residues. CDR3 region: CASSYLTGSNQPQHF. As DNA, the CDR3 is TGTGCCAGCAGTTACTTGACAGGGTCCAATCAGCCCCAGCATTTT.

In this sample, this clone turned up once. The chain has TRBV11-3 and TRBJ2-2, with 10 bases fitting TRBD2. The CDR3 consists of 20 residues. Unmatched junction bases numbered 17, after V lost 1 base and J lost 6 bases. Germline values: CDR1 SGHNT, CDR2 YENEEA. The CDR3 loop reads CASSLGERGGFRVMAGELFF. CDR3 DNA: TGTGCCAGCAGCTTAGGGGAGCGGGGGGGCTTCAGGGTAATGGCCGGGGAGCTGTTTTTT. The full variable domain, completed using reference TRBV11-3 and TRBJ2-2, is EAGVVQSPRYKIIEKKQPVAFWCNPISGHNTLYWYLQNLGQGPELLIRYENEEAVDDSQLPKDRFSAERLKGVDSTLKIQPAELGDSAVYLCASSLGERGGFRVMAGELFFGEGSRLTVL.

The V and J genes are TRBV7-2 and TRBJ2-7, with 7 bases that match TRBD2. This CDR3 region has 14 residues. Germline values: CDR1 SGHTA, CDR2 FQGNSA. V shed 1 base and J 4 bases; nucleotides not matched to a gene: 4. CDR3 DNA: TGTGCCAGCAGCTTAGACGGGGAGGGTTACGAGCAGTACTTC. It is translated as CASSLDGEGYEQYF.

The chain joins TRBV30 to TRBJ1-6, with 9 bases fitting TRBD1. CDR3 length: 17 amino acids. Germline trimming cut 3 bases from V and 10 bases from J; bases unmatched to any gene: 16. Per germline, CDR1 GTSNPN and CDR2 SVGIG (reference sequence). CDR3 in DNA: TGTGCCTGGAGGACGAGTATGGCCGGGACAGGGACATCACCCCTCCACTTT. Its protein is CAWRTSMAGTGTSPLHF.

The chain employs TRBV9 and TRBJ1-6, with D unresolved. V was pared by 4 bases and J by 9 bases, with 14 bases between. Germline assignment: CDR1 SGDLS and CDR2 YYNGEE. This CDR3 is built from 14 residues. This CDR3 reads CASSRGLTSSPLHF. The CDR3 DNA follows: TGTGCCAGCAGCAGAGGGTTAACGAGTTCACCCCTCCACTTT.

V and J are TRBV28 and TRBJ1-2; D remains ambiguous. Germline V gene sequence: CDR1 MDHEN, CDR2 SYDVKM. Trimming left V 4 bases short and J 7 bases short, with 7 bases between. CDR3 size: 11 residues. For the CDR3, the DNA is TGTGCCAGCAGTTACGGGGTTGGCTACACCTTC. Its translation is CASSYGVGYTF.

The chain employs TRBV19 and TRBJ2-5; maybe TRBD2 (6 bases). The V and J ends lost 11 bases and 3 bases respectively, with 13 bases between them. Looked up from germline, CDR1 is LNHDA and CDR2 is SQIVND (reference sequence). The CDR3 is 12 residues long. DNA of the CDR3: TGTGCCGCCATGGGGGAGGAAGAGACCCAGTACTTC. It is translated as CAAMGEEETQYF. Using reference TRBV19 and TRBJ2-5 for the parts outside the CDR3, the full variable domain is DGGITQSPKYLFRKEGQNVTLSCEQNLNHDAMYWYRQDPGQGLRLIYYSQIVNDFQKGDIAEGYSVSREKKESFPLTVTSAQKNPTAFYLCAAMGEEETQYFGPGTRLLVL.

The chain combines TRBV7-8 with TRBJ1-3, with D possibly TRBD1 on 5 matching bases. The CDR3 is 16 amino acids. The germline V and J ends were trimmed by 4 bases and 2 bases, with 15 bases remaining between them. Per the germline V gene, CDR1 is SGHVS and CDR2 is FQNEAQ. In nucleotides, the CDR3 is TGTGCCAGCAGCTCGATCCGACAGAGCACTGGAAACACCATATATTTT. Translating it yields CASSSIRQSTGNTIYF.